This TCR beta chain derives from a study of blood T cell repertoires in COVID-19. The protocol was immunoSEQ multiplex PCR, while the TCRdb copy is restricted to in-frame clones and leaves out a portion. Here the sample spans 40,000 to 55,000 clones, roughly 83% being singletons. The CDR3 contains 13 residues. Trimming removed 3 bases at V and 4 bases at J, with 8 bases between. Germline V gives CDR1 KGHSH, CDR2 LQKENI. The sequence came from a man between 45 and 60 years old with active COVID-19. This chain links TRBV18 with TRBJ2-3; the D is unclear. Sequencing was performed on peripheral blood. CDR3 region: CASSPPSADTQYF. CDR3 bases: TGTGCCAGCTCACCTCCCTCGGCAGATACGCAGTATTTT.